These T cell receptor beta chains were read from a single sample in a study of cytomegalovirus exposure and HLA in healthy donors. Repertoires were generated with immunoSEQ multiplex PCR, while TCRdb's copy carries only in-frame clones and drops some. The table includes 100,000 or so clones, 83% detected once. Sequencing was performed on PBMCs. The source is a man aged 18 to 35 in good health and CMV-seronegative. Both conserved end residues are part of each CDR3.

cdr3_length | j_call | v_call | cdr3_aa
16 | TRBJ1-1 | TRBV28 | CASRERTGYTNTEAFF
16 | TRBJ1-2 | TRBV18 | CASSPSPGQGNYGYTF
12 | TRBJ1-4 | TRBV2 | CASSPRGEKLFF
17 | TRBJ2-3 | TRBV10-3 | CAIREVGQGVSTDTQYF
14 | TRBJ2-1 | TRBV7-9 | CASSLIAGGHEQFF
16 | TRBJ2-1 | TRBV4-3 | CASSQGMVYTTAEQFF
17 | TRBJ1-1 | TRBV30 | CAWRRGRGRLMDTEAFF
13 | TRBJ2-1 | TRBV15 | CATSLPLRGEQFF
13 | TRBJ2-2 | TRBV9 | CASSVVGVGELFF
16 | TRBJ1-6 | TRBV6-1 | CASSDSRDRGGSPLHF
17 | TRBJ2-3 | TRBV27 | CASSSLAGAGGTDTQYF
16 | TRBJ1-4 | TRBV9 | CASSVGAGAANEKLFF
15 | TRBJ2-3 | TRBV2 | CASSEGGSLGDTQYF
10 | TRBJ2-1 | TRBV29-1 | CSAFGNEQFF
11 | TRBJ1-2 | TRBV28 | CASSGDYGYTF
14 | TRBJ2-7 | TRBV6-5 | CASRGIATTYEQYF
14 | TRBJ2-7 | TRBV27 | CASTPWDSPYEQYF
14 | TRBJ2-5 | TRBV5-4 | CASSPQGAGETQYF
15 | TRBJ2-7 | TRBV5-6 | CASSLALQGWYEQYF
13 | TRBJ2-3 | TRBV4-3 | CASSLGTGPAQYF
13 | TRBJ1-2 | TRBV10-3 | CAILEDSNYGYTF
15 | TRBJ2-5 | TRBV19 | CASSIAGLTPETQYF
16 | TRBJ2-3 | TRBV6-1 | CASSESGRGGTDTQYF
14 | TRBJ2-2 | TRBV11-3 | CASGGTEATGELFF
14 | TRBJ2-2 | TRBV6-1 | CASAYRGGTGELFF
14 | TRBJ2-1 | TRBV12-5 | CASGLDEWRNEQFF
14 | TRBJ1-1 | TRBV14 | CASSHGRGNTEAFF
17 | TRBJ2-2 | TRBV4-3 | CASSQESGRAWGGELFF
14 | TRBJ2-2 | TRBV27 | CASSLGFSTGELFF
14 | TRBJ2-1 | TRBV9 | CASKGGSSYNEQFF
13 | TRBJ2-1 | TRBV9 | CASSPQTYNEQFF
17 | TRBJ2-7 | TRBV11-2 | CASSLEGLAGESNEQYF
14 | TRBJ1-1 | TRBV25-1 | CASSGEDRGRRAFF
15 | TRBJ2-5 | TRBV29-1 | CSVATSGLYQETQYF
13 | TRBJ1-1 | TRBV4-1 | CASSQYSGTEAFF
15 | NA | TRBV29-1 | CSVDRRLAGMYEQYF
15 | TRBJ2-1 | TRBV7-2 | CASSFSRERYNEQFF
15 | TRBJ2-7 | TRBV11-2 | CASSGRDWRSYEQYF
14 | TRBJ2-3 | TRBV14 | CASSRQAGTDTQYF
17 | TRBJ2-1 | TRBV2 | CASSESELRTDENEQFF
14 | TRBJ1-1 | TRBV27 | CASSPRTGGTEAFF
17 | TRBJ2-6 | TRBV14 | CASSQIGSAAGANVLTF
12 | TRBJ2-7 | TRBV11-3 | CASSSDAYEQYF
15 | TRBJ1-1 | TRBV7-9 | CSSSLRTGKYTEAFF
14 | TRBJ2-5 | TRBV6-6 | CASSKQGVGETQYF
16 | TRBJ2-1 | TRBV4-3 | CASSHVTSGSGYEQFF
15 | TRBJ1-4 | TRBV11-3 | CASSFGQGPNEKLFF